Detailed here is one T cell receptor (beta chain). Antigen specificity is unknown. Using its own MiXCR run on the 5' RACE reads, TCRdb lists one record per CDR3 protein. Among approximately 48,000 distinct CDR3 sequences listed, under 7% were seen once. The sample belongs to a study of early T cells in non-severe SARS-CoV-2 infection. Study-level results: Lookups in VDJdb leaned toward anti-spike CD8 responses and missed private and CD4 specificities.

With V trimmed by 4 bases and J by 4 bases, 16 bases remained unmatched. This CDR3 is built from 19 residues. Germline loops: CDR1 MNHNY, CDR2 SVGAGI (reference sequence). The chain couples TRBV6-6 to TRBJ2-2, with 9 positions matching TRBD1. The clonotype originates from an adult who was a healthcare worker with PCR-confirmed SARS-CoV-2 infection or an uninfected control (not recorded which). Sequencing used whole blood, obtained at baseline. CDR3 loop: CASSSTNPNRGLSTGELFF. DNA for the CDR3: TGTGCCAGCAGTTCGACCAACCCCAACAGGGGGCTTAGCACCGGGGAGCTGTTTTTT.